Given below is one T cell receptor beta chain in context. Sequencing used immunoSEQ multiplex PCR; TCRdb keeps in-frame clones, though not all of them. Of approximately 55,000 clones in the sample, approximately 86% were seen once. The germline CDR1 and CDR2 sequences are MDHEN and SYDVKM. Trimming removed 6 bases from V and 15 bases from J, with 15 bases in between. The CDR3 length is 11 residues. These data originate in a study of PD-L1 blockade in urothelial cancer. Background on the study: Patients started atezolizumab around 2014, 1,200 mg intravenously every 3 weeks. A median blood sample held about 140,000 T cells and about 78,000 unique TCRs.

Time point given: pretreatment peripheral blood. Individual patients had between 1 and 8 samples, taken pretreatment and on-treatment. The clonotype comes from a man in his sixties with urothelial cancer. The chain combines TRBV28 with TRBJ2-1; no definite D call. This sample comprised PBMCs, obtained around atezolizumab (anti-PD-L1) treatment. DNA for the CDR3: TGTGCCAGCAGCCCTTTCGAAGCCTTGTTCTTC. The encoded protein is CASSPFEALFF.